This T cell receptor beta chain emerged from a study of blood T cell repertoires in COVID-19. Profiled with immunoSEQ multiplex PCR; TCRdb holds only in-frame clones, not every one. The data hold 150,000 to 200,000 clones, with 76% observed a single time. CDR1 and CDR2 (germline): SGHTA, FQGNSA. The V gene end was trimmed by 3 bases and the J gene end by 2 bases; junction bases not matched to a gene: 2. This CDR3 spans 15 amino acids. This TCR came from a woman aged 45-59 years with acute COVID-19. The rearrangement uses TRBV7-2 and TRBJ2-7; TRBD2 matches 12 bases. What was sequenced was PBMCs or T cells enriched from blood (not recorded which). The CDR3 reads CASSLRTSGAYEQYV. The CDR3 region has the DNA TGTGCCAGCAGCTTGAGGACTAGCGGGGCCTACGAGCAGTACGTC.